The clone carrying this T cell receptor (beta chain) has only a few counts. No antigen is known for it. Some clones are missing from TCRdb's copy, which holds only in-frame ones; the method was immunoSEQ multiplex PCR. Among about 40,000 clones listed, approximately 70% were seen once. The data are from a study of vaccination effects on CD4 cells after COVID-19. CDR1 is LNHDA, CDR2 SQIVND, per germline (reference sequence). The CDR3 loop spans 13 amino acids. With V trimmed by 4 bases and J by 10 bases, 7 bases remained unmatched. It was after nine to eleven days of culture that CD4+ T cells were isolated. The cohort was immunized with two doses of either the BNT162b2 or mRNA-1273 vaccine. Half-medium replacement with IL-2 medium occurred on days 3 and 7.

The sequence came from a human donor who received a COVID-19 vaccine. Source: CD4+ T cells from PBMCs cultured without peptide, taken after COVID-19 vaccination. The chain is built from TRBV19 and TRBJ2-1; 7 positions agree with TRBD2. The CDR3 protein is CASSTSGGGEQFF. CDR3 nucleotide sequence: TGTGCCAGTAGTACTAGCGGCGGAGGAGAGCAGTTCTTC.